The 29 T cell receptor beta chains below were found in one sample sequenced in a study of OX40 agonist ivuxolimab in advanced cancers. Here immunoSEQ multiplex PCR was the method, and the copy in TCRdb shows in-frame clones only, minus some. The table lists under 50,000 clones, 88% of them singletons. Here the sequenced sample was CD4+ or CD8+ T cells sorted from blood, taken in a trial of the OX40 agonist ivuxolimab. All receptors come from an adult with an advanced solid tumor such as melanoma, head and neck, liver or kidney cancer.

The chain combines TRBV19 with TRBJ2-1; 7 positions agree with TRBD1. The CDR3 is made up of 17 amino acids. J was trimmed by 4 bases and V by 5 bases; bases with no gene match: 14. Germline CDR1 LNHDA, CDR2 SQIVND (reference sequence). CDR3 coding DNA: TGTGCCAGTAGTGACCCACGGAGACAGGGTACTTACAATGAGCAGTTCTTC. Its translation: CASSDPRRQGTYNEQFF.

This chain links TRBV29-1 with TRBJ2-5, with D possibly matching TRBD1 (6 bases). Deletions cut 7 bases from V and 5 bases from J, with 14 bases between. The CDR3 runs 12 residues. The germline CDR1 and CDR2 sequences are SQVTM and ANQGSEA. The CDR3 region has the DNA TGCAGCGCACACAGGGTTGCTGAGACCCAGTACTTC. This sequence encodes CSAHRVAETQYF.

V usage is TRBV6-1 and J usage is TRBJ1-1; 8 positions match TRBD1. The junction had 13 bases not matched to a gene; V was cut back by 6 bases and J by 7 bases. This CDR3 is 15 amino acids long. Germline CDR1 and CDR2: MNHNS and SASEGT. The CDR3, as DNA: TGTGCCAGCAGCAGGGACAGGCCCGGCTTAGGTGAAGCTTTCTTT. It is translated as CASSRDRPGLGEAFF.

This clone was seen only once. The V gene is TRBV19, the J gene TRBJ2-3; possibly TRBD2 for D (5 bases). The CDR3 is 13 residues long. V lost 5 bases, J lost 6 bases, and 12 bases lay in between. The germline CDR1 and CDR2 sequences are LNHDA and SQIVND (reference sequence). CDR3 nucleotide sequence: TGTGCCAGTAGTGAGGGCCCCAAGGATACGCAGTATTTT. Translated, it gives CASSEGPKDTQYF. The full variable domain, completed using reference TRBV19 and TRBJ2-3, is DGGITQSPKYLFRKEGQNVTLSCEQNLNHDAMYWYRQDPGQGLRLIYYSQIVNDFQKGDIAEGYSVSREKKESFPLTVTSAQKNPTAFYLCASSEGPKDTQYFGPGTRLTVL.

V and J are TRBV5-5 and TRBJ2-3, with 7 positions matching TRBD1. Germline CDR1 and CDR2: SGHKS and YYEKEE (reference sequence). The CDR3 extends over 14 amino acids. With 4 bases clipped from V and 2 bases from J, the junction kept 4 bases outside the gene matches. The CDR3 region is CASSPGQVTDTQYF. The CDR3 DNA follows: TGTGCCAGCAGCCCCGGACAGGTCACAGATACGCAGTATTTT.

The genes are TRBV6-6 and TRBJ2-5; 8 bases agree with TRBD2. CDR3 length: 15 amino acids. Germline assignment: CDR1 MNHNY and CDR2 SVGAGI (reference sequence). Losses at the gene ends were 2 bases for V and 2 bases for J; bases not matched to a gene: 4. As DNA, the CDR3 is TGTGCCAGCAGTTACAACTCGGGGGGGCAAGAGACCCAGTACTTC. This sequence encodes CASSYNSGGQETQYF.

This sequence joins TRBV25-1 and TRBJ1-5, with a tentative D call TRBD1 (6 bases). Trimming left V 2 bases short and J 6 bases short, with 8 bases between. Looked up from germline, CDR1 is MGHDK and CDR2 is SYGVNS. The CDR3 length is 13 residues. The CDR3 DNA sequence: TGTGCCAGCAGTGAAGGGGGCGGTCAGCCCCAGCATTTT. Protein product: CASSEGGGQPQHF.

J is TRBJ2-7 and V is TRBV9; D may be TRBD1 or TRBD2 (5 bases each). The V gene's germline CDR1 is SGDLS and CDR2 YYNGEE. The CDR3 totals 14 residues. Trimming cost V 3 bases and J 3 bases, with 13 bases left between them. The DNA for the CDR3 is TGTGCCAGCAGCGGGGGACGGGGTTACTACGAGCAGTACTTC. Protein: CASSGGRGYYEQYF.

The rearrangement links TRBV27 to TRBJ2-3, with 16 bases matching TRBD2. This CDR3 region has 21 residues. CDR1 MNHEY and CDR2 SMNVEV come from the germline V gene (reference sequence). V was pared by 3 bases and J by 2 bases, with 14 bases of the junction left unmatched. In DNA, the CDR3 is TGTGCCAGCAGTTTCCCCCCCCCGGGACTAGCGGGAGGGCCCCCCACAGATACGCAGTATTTT. Its protein product is CASSFPPPGLAGGPPTDTQYF.

The count of this clone is one. J is TRBJ1-1 and V is TRBV28; 8 bases line up with TRBD1. CDR1 is MDHEN, CDR2 SYDVKM, per germline. The V gene end was trimmed by 2 bases and the J gene end by 1 base; junction bases not matched to a gene: 0. This CDR3 spans 14 amino acids. CDR3: CASSLGQGNTEAFF. For the CDR3, the DNA is TGTGCCAGCAGTTTAGGACAGGGGAACACTGAAGCTTTCTTT. The full variable domain, its missing parts supplied by reference TRBV28 and TRBJ1-1, is DVKVTQSSRYLVKRTGEKVFLECVQDMDHENMFWYRQDPGLGLRLIYFSYDVKMKEKGDIPEGYSVSREKKERFSLILESASTNQTSMYLCASSLGQGNTEAFFGQGTRLTVV.

The chain links TRBV5-1 to TRBJ1-1; D remains ambiguous. Per germline, CDR1 SGHRS and CDR2 YFSETQ. CDR3 length: 13 amino acids. The V end was cut by 7 bases, the J end by 1 base, with 11 bases between. The CDR3 here is CASARRENTEAFF. CDR3 coding DNA: TGCGCCAGCGCCCGACGCGAGAACACTGAAGCTTTCTTT.

V gene TRBV5-1 combines with J gene TRBJ2-3; possible D gene TRBD1, 6 bases. The CDR3 totals 15 residues. Germline CDR1 and CDR2: SGHRS and YFSETQ. Trimming cost V 4 bases and J 0 bases, with 12 bases left between them. The CDR3 DNA is TGCGCCAGCAGCCCCTGGACAGCTAGCACAGATACGCAGTATTTT. It encodes CASSPWTASTDTQYF.

In this sample, this clone turned up a few times. The J gene is TRBJ2-2, the V gene TRBV7-3; 12 bases map to TRBD2. The trim removed 4 bases at V and 0 bases at J, leaving 0 bases unmatched. The CDR3 runs 16 residues. Germline CDR1 is SGHTA and CDR2 is FQGTGA. The CDR3 protein is CASSWTSGANTGELFF. The DNA of the CDR3 is TGTGCCAGCAGCTGGACTAGCGGGGCGAACACCGGGGAGCTGTTTTTT.

This clone was picked up a small number of times. CDR3 bases: TGTGCCAGCAGAGGAGGACTAGCGGGCGCCTCCTACGAGCAGTACTTC. It yields the protein CASRGGLAGASYEQYF. This chain connects TRBV2 to TRBJ2-7; 11 nucleotides agree with TRBD2. Germline V CDR1 and CDR2: SNHLY, FYNNEI. Unmatched junction bases numbered 7, after V lost 6 bases and J lost 0 bases. The CDR3 has 16 amino acids.

This clone came up a few times. This chain connects TRBV7-9 to TRBJ1-4, with 7 bases identical to TRBD1. V lost 3 bases, J lost 5 bases, and 6 bases stayed unmatched. Germline V gene data show CDR1 as SEHNR and CDR2 as FQNEAQ (reference sequence). This CDR3 is 15 amino acids long. In DNA form, the CDR3 reads TGTGCCAGCAGCTTCGCCGGGACAGACAATGAAAAACTGTTTTTT. Translated, it gives CASSFAGTDNEKLFF.

The chain employs TRBV5-1 and TRBJ1-2; D gene ambiguous. V was pared by 0 bases and J by 3 bases, with 9 bases between. Per germline, CDR1 SGHRS and CDR2 YFSETQ. The CDR3 spans 14 residues. The CDR3 DNA sequence: TGCGCCAGCAGCTTGGACGGCGGGGACTATGGCTACACCTTC. Its translation: CASSLDGGDYGYTF.

The V and J genes are TRBV7-9 and TRBJ1-1, with D maybe TRBD1 (5 bases). Per germline, CDR1 SEHNR and CDR2 FQNEAQ (reference sequence). The V and J ends lost 0 bases and 6 bases respectively, with 14 bases between them. The CDR3 runs to 15 residues. CDR3 DNA sequence: TGTGCCAGCAGCTTAGCGATGGCAGGGATCCCTGAAGCTTTCTTT. Its protein product is CASSLAMAGIPEAFF.

This chain uses TRBV6-5 with TRBJ2-7; 10 positions match TRBD1. Germline V lookup: CDR1 MNHEY, CDR2 SVGAGI. The CDR3 contains 14 residues. After removal of 10 bases from V and 1 base from J, the junction contained 7 bases not matched to a gene. The CDR3: CATSRDRGSYEQYF. DNA of the CDR3: TGTGCCACCTCCCGGGACAGGGGATCCTACGAGCAGTACTTC.

The genes are TRBV5-1 and TRBJ2-2; the D gene is possibly TRBD2 (5 bases). Germline values: CDR1 SGHRS, CDR2 YFSETQ. The CDR3 is made up of 16 amino acids. Trimming took off 3 bases at V and 5 bases at J, with 17 bases between the two ends. The CDR3 DNA reads TGCGCCAGCAGCTCCTATCAGGACTCGTGGACCGGGGAGCTGTTTTTT. It specifies CASSSYQDSWTGELFF. The full variable domain, rest sourced from reference TRBV5-1 and TRBJ2-2, is KAGVTQTPRYLIKTRGQQVTLSCSPISGHRSVSWYQQTPGQGLQFLFEYFSETQRNKGNFPGRFSGRQFSNSRSEMNVSTLELGDSALYLCASSSYQDSWTGELFFGEGSRLTVL.

The V call is TRBV6-5, the J call TRBJ2-6; 7 bases are a match to TRBD1. The V and J ends lost 6 bases and 0 bases, in that order; junction bases with no gene match: 2. Per germline, CDR1 MNHEY and CDR2 SVGAGI. The CDR3 sequence is 15 residues long. The CDR3 nucleotides are TGTGCCAGCAGGGGACAGCACTCTGGGGCCAACGTCCTGACTTTC. It is translated as CASRGQHSGANVLTF.

The rearrangement joins TRBV28 to TRBJ2-5, with D unresolved. The germline V gene encodes CDR1 MDHEN and CDR2 SYDVKM. The length of the CDR3 is 14 residues. Deletions cut 3 bases from V and 8 bases from J, with 16 bases between. The CDR3 DNA reads as TGTGCCAGCAGTTTGGCGTCACTGCCTCTAACCCAGTACTTC. Translation: CASSLASLPLTQYF.

The chain combines TRBV7-6 with TRBJ1-5; no clear D gene. This CDR3 region has 13 residues. The V end lost 5 bases, the J end lost 4 bases, and 9 bases lay between the germline ends. Germline CDR1 and CDR2: SGHVS and FNYEAQ. CDR3 coding DNA: TGTGCCAGCAGCGCCCAGGTGAATCAGCCCCAGCATTTT. Its protein product is CASSAQVNQPQHF.

This clone was counted only a few times. The chain links TRBV15 to TRBJ2-7; 12 bases map to TRBD1. CDR3 length: 13 residues. V dropped 5 bases and J dropped 6; count of bases not matched to a gene: 2. Germline lookup yields CDR1 LNHNV and CDR2 YYDKDF (reference sequence). CDR3 residues: CATSRDRGREQYF. CDR3 DNA: TGTGCCACCAGCCGGGACAGGGGGCGCGAGCAGTACTTC.

The J gene is TRBJ1-5, the V gene TRBV11-1; D is unclear. This CDR3 region has 14 residues. Trimming took off 0 bases at V and 6 bases at J, with 9 bases between the two ends. Per the germline V gene, CDR1 is SGHAT and CDR2 is FQDESV (reference sequence). CDR3 sequence: CASSLAGEGQPQHF. CDR3 DNA: TGTGCCAGCAGCTTAGCTGGGGAGGGTCAGCCCCAGCATTTT. Using reference TRBV11-1 and TRBJ1-5 for the parts outside the CDR3, the full variable domain is EAEVAQSPRYKITEKSQAVAFWCDPISGHATLYWYRQILGQGPELLVQFQDESVVDDSQLPKDRFSAERLKGVDSTLKIQPAELGDSAMYLCASSLAGEGQPQHFGDGTRLSIL.

Here the CDR3 reads CASSYSGGQNSYEQYF. CDR3 nucleotide sequence: TGTGCCAGCAGTTACTCCGGGGGACAGAACTCCTACGAGCAGTACTTC. V and J are TRBV6-5 and TRBJ2-7, with D possibly matching TRBD1 (7 bases). The CDR3 loop spans 16 amino acids. Trimming shortened V by 0 bases and J by 0 bases, and 12 bases separated the two germline ends. Germline assignment: CDR1 MNHEY and CDR2 SVGAGI.

The genes are TRBV29-1 and TRBJ1-1; D remains ambiguous. The CDR3 spans 12 residues. V lost 7 bases and J 0 bases, leaving 9 bases between the germline ends. Germline CDR1 and CDR2: SQVTM and ANQGSEA. CDR3 in DNA: TGCAGCGCTAGAGATCTGAACACTGAAGCTTTCTTT. Translation gives CSARDLNTEAFF. Full variable domain (rest looked up from reference TRBV29-1 and TRBJ1-1): SAVISQKPSRDICQRGTSLTIQCQVDSQVTMMFWYRQQPGQSLTLIATANQGSEATYESGFVIDKFPISRPNLTFSTLTVSNMSPEDSSIYLCSARDLNTEAFFGQGTRLTVV.

The rearrangement links TRBV21-1 to TRBJ2-7; the table's TRBD2 call for D was not verified on the DNA. TRBV21-1 has pseudogene status. This CDR3 is 16 amino acids long. Here the CDR3 reads CASSKVGYSEGWEQYF. The DNA of the CDR3 is TGTGCCAGCAGCAAAGTCGGGTATTCGGAGGGGTGGGAGCAGTACTTC.

The chain combines TRBV28 with TRBJ1-2, with D perhaps matching TRBD1 (5 bases). Germline CDR1 reads MDHEN; CDR2 reads SYDVKM. The CDR3 totals 14 residues. V was clipped by 3 bases and J by 1 base, with 9 bases between them. The CDR3 DNA reads as TGTGCCAGCAGTTTTGGGGGATATAACTATGGCTACACCTTC. Translated: CASSFGGYNYGYTF.

The chain links TRBV28 to TRBJ2-3; 9 bases line up with TRBD2. This CDR3 contains 14 residues. Per the germline V gene, CDR1 is MDHEN and CDR2 is SYDVKM. J was trimmed by 6 bases and V by 10 bases; bases with no gene match: 11. The CDR3 DNA sequence: TGTGCCACCGAAGGAGCGGGAGGAGGGGATACGCAGTATTTT. Its protein product is CATEGAGGGDTQYF.